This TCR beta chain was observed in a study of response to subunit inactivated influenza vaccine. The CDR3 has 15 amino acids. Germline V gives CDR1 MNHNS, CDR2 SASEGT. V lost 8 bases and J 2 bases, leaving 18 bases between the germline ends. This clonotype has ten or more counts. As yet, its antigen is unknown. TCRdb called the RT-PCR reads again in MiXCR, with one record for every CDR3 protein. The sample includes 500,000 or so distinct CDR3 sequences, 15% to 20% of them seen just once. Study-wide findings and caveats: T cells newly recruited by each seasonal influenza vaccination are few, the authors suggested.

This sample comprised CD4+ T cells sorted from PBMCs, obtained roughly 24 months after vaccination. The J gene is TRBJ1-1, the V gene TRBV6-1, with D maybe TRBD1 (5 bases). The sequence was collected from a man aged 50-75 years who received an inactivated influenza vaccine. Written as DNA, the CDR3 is TGTGCCAGCCACGCGGCTGGGAGGGGAAACACTGAAGCTTTCTTT. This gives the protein CASHAAGRGNTEAFF.